The present TCR beta chain was sequenced within a study of T cells in Graves' hyperthyroidism and ophthalmopathy. Overall study context: Sampling of peripheral blood happened at initial diagnosis, prior to any treatment. General observations from the study: Ophthalmopathy prediction by the model preceded onset by a median about 6 months.

The CDR3 regions of TCR beta were amplified from RNA transcripts. HTBI primers drove first-round RT-PCR of the TCR CDR3. One entry per CDR3 protein results from TCRdb running MiXCR on the multiplex PCR reads. The sample consists of roughly 420,000 distinct CDR3 sequences, about 15% of them appearing once. Remarks on this clonotype: Antigen specificity is unknown. This sequence may be a read error, since a much larger clone differs from it by one base.

Aged 18 to 65, the patients had hyperthyroidism that was newly diagnosed and had lasted under 2 months. From germline, CDR1 is SEHNR and CDR2 FQNEAQ (reference sequence). The CDR3 is made up of 19 amino acids. V dropped 5 bases and J dropped 6 bases, with 29 bases sitting between them. The chain recombines TRBV7-9 with TRBJ2-4, with D perhaps TRBD2 (6 bases). Sequences were obtained from blood. This clonotype originated in a woman younger than 30 with Graves' hyperthyroidism. CDR3 sequence reads: CASSGLIRGNARRGNIQYF. CDR3 in DNA: TGTGCCAGCAGCGGACTAATTCGCGGGAACGCGAGGAGGGGAAACATTCAGTACTTC. Filled out from reference TRBV7-9 and TRBJ2-4, the complete variable domain reads DTGVSQNPRHKITKRGQNVTFRCDPISEHNRLYWYRQTLGQGPEFLTYFQNEAQLEKSRLLSDRFSAERPKGSFSTLEIQRTEQGDSAMYLCASSGLIRGNARRGNIQYFGAGTRLSVL.